This T cell receptor (beta chain) is drawn from a study of vaccination effects on CD4 cells after COVID-19. The overall study: Post-vaccine specimens were collected at a median of 72 days following the second dose. PBMC cultures contained two million cells per well, 7.5 to 10 IU/ml IL-2 and around 9.9 ug/ml peptides.

On this clone: Its antigen is unidentified.

Using immunoSEQ multiplex PCR, the repertoire was profiled, and TCRdb retains in-frame clones only, with some absent. This table holds 7,500 to 10,000 clones, approximately 72% found once. Culture proceeded for 9 to 11 days, and CD4+ T cells were then isolated. Each person got two doses of an mRNA SARS-CoV-2 vaccine, BNT162b2 or mRNA-1273. The CDR3 totals 15 residues. The ends were cut back, 0 bases at V and 0 bases at J, with 8 bases in the middle. This specimen consisted of CD4+ T cells from PBMCs cultured without peptide, obtained after COVID-19 vaccination. The V call is TRBV23-1, the J call TRBJ1-1, with no clear D. TRBV23-1 is an open reading frame, and its role is uncertain. This clonotype originated in a human donor who received a COVID-19 vaccine. This CDR3 reads CASSQSREVNTEAFF. The CDR3 DNA is TGCGCCAGCAGTCAATCGAGGGAGGTGAACACTGAAGCTTTCTTT.